One sample yielded the 11 T cell receptor beta chains listed below, sequenced in a study of OX40 agonist ivuxolimab in advanced cancers. Library preparation was by the immunoSEQ multiplex PCR assay. This is the immuneACCESS table as TCRdb keeps it, with only in-frame sequences that have V and J called. A part of the clones is gone; compared with another copy, unresolved V genes explain less than half, and the rest is unexplained. The sample table shows approximately 12,000 clones, and roughly 77% are seen once. 28% of the sample rests with the top ten. The source was CD4+ or CD8+ T cells sorted from blood, collected in a trial of the OX40 agonist ivuxolimab. These receptors originate from an adult with an advanced solid tumor such as melanoma, head and neck, liver or kidney cancer.

A few counts support this clone. The chain employs TRBV7-8 and TRBJ2-5; D is unclear. The germline V gene encodes CDR1 SGHVS and CDR2 FQNEAQ. CDR3 length: 14 residues. Trimming pared 3 bases from V and 0 bases from J, leaving 8 bases between. The CDR3 DNA reads as TGTGCCAGCAGCTTCGGACGGAACCAAGAGACCCAGTACTTC. It encodes CASSFGRNQETQYF.

In its sample, this clone was seen once. CDR3: CASSLSSGAYNEQFF. The CDR3 coding sequence is TGTGCCAGCAGTTTATCGAGCGGTGCCTACAATGAGCAGTTCTTC. The V call is TRBV28, the J call TRBJ2-1; tentative D call: TRBD2 (5 bases). Germline CDR1 reads MDHEN; CDR2 reads SYDVKM. CDR3 size: 15 residues. The V end lost 1 base, the J end lost 2 bases, and 9 bases lay between the germline ends. Drawing the rest from reference TRBV28 and TRBJ2-1, the complete variable domain is DVKVTQSSRYLVKRTGEKVFLECVQDMDHENMFWYRQDPGLGLRLIYFSYDVKMKEKGDIPEGYSVSREKKERFSLILESASTNQTSMYLCASSLSSGAYNEQFFGPGTRLTVL.

This chain links TRBV27 with TRBJ1-5; D is unresolved. Per germline, CDR1 MNHEY and CDR2 SMNVEV (reference sequence). The CDR3 totals 13 residues. Trimming stripped 6 bases from V and 0 bases from J, with 6 bases between. The CDR3 DNA reads as TGTGCCAGCAGCGTAGGTAGCAATCAGCCCCAGCATTTT. Translating gives CASSVGSNQPQHF.

This chain uses TRBV5-1 with TRBJ2-7, with TRBD2 matching 7 bases. V dropped 2 bases and J dropped 5; count of bases not matched to a gene: 4. Germline V gives CDR1 SGHRS, CDR2 YFSETQ. The CDR3 extends over 13 amino acids. DNA for the CDR3: TGCGCCAGCAGCTTACTAGCGAGCAACGAGCAGTACTTC. Translating gives CASSLLASNEQYF.

This rearrangement joins TRBV28 to TRBJ2-2; no definite D call. Looked up from germline, CDR1 is MDHEN and CDR2 is SYDVKM. This CDR3 comprises 14 residues. Trimming removed 8 bases from V and 4 bases from J, with 14 bases in between. DNA of the CDR3: TGTGCCAGCTCCCCCGTGGTGGGCACCGGGGAGCTGTTTTTT. Its protein is CASSPVVGTGELFF.

This clone was picked up one time. This chain connects TRBV4-3 to TRBJ1-5; D is ambiguous. The V and J ends lost 1 base and 2 bases respectively, with 6 bases between them. This CDR3 has 14 amino acids. Germline V gives CDR1 LGHNA, CDR2 YSLEER. The CDR3 DNA is TGCGCCAGCAGCCAAGCGGGTGGCAATCAGCCCCAGCATTTT. Encoded protein: CASSQAGGNQPQHF.

The chain links TRBV11-2 to TRBJ1-1; no reliable D call. CDR1 and CDR2 (germline): SGHAT, FQNNGV. The CDR3 runs to 14 residues. V was shortened by 7 bases and J by 4 bases, with 16 bases between the two germline ends. Here the CDR3 DNA reads TGTGCCAGCACCAATATAGGGATGGGCACTGAAGCTTTCTTT. The encoded protein is CASTNIGMGTEAFF.

The J gene is TRBJ2-7, the V gene TRBV7-9; D might be TRBD2 (6 bases). Germline V CDR1 and CDR2: SEHNR, FQNEAQ (reference sequence). V lost 5 bases, J lost 3 bases, and 11 bases lay in between. This CDR3 contains 13 residues. In DNA form, the CDR3 reads TGTGCCAGCAGCCGAGGGACTGACTACGAGCAGTACTTC. As protein: CASSRGTDYEQYF.

V gene TRBV7-6 combines with J gene TRBJ2-7; 7 nucleotides agree with TRBD2. Germline V lookup: CDR1 SGHVS, CDR2 FNYEAQ. CDR3 length: 14 amino acids. The V segment lost 4 bases and the J segment 7 bases; nucleotides outside the gene matches: 10. CDR3: CASSSGPTGGEQYF. For the CDR3, the DNA is TGTGCCAGCAGCTCGGGACCGACCGGGGGGGAGCAGTACTTC.

The sample holds a few counts of this clone. The chain is built from TRBV30 and TRBJ1-2; D is perhaps TRBD1 (5 bases). The germline V gene encodes CDR1 GTSNPN and CDR2 SVGIG (reference sequence). Trimming shortened V by 0 bases and J by 0 bases, and 14 bases separated the two germline ends. CDR3 length: 16 amino acids. CDR3 protein: CAWSVGTGASNYGYTF. As DNA, the CDR3 is TGTGCCTGGAGTGTGGGGACCGGAGCGTCTAACTATGGCTACACCTTC.

The chain couples TRBV5-8 to TRBJ2-7; a possible D gene is TRBD1 (5 bases). With 2 bases removed from V and 7 bases from J, the gap between germline ends came to 13 bases. Germline V gene data show CDR1 as SGHTS and CDR2 as YDEGEE. This CDR3 spans 13 amino acids. The CDR3 bases are TGTGCCAGCAGCTTCCGGCAGGGTGTTGAGCAGTACTTC. Translated, it gives CASSFRQGVEQYF.